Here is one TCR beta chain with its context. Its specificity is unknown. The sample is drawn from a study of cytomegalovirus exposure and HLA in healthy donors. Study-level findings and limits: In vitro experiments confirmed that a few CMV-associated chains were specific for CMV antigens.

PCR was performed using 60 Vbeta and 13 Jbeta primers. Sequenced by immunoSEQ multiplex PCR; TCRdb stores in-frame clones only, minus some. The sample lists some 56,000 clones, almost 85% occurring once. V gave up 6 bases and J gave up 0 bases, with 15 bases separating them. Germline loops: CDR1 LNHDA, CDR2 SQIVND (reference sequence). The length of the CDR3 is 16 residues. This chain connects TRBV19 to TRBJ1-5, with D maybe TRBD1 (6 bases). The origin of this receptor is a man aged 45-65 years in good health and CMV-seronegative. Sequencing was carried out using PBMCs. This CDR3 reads CASSGQSRDSNQPQHF. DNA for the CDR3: TGTGCCAGTAGCGGACAGTCCCGTGATAGCAATCAGCCCCAGCATTTT.